The 9 T cell receptor beta chains below come from one sample, sequenced in a study of blood T cell repertoires in COVID-19 (dated by TCRdb to 2019 to 2021). The library came from the immunoSEQ multiplex PCR assay. Imported from immuneACCESS, the table was reduced by TCRdb to in-frame sequences with V and J called. These copies leave out some clones; in studies compared against another copy, an unresolved V gene accounts for under half, and the cause of the remainder is not known. For this sample the table gives roughly 180,000 clones, of which about 82% were detected only once. Under 5.5% of the sample comes from the top ten. Material: peripheral blood. These receptors all stem from a woman aged 25 to 39 with acute or convalescent COVID-19.

The chain couples TRBV6-5 to TRBJ1-2; TRBD1 matches 7 bases. Trimming removed 0 bases from V and 4 bases from J; junction bases left unmatched: 8. Germline CDR1 and CDR2: MNHEY and SVGAGI. The CDR3 loop spans 16 amino acids. DNA for the CDR3: TGTGCCAGCAGTTACTCCGTGGAGGGGGCCTTCTATGGCTACACCTTC. Its protein is CASSYSVEGAFYGYTF.

The rearrangement uses TRBV19 and TRBJ1-2, with 9 bases matching TRBD1. The length of the CDR3 is 13 residues. J gave up 8 bases and V 8 bases, and 9 bases lay outside the gene matches. Germline V lookup: CDR1 LNHDA, CDR2 SQIVND (reference sequence). The CDR3 is CASAGTGLGGYTF. CDR3 in DNA: TGTGCCAGTGCCGGGACAGGGCTAGGGGGCTACACCTTC.

The CDR3 DNA reads as TGTGCCAGCAGCTTAGGTCGTCGCGTAGAAGAGACCCAGTACTTC. Translation: CASSLGRRVEETQYF. V usage is TRBV11-3 and J usage is TRBJ2-5; D gene unclear. This CDR3 is built from 15 residues. CDR1 is SGHNT, CDR2 YENEEA, per germline. The ends were cut back, 1 base at V and 3 bases at J, with 12 bases in the middle.

The chain couples TRBV7-3 to TRBJ2-7; 8 nucleotides match TRBD1. Germline V gene sequence: CDR1 SGHTA, CDR2 FQGTGA. The junction had 4 bases not matched to a gene; V was cut back by 2 bases and J by 1 base. The CDR3 sequence is 15 residues long. CDR3 sequence reads: CASSLGTGASYEQYF. CDR3 coding DNA: TGTGCCAGCAGCTTAGGGACAGGAGCATCCTACGAGCAGTACTTC.

V and J are TRBV7-2 and TRBJ2-7; TRBD1 matches at 9 bases. CDR3 size: 14 residues. Germline CDR1 and CDR2: SGHTA and FQGNSA. V gave up 6 bases and J gave up 8 bases; unmatched junction bases: 11. In DNA, the CDR3 is TGTGCCAGCAGGATGGGACAGGGACTTTCTAAGCAGTACTTC. It specifies CASRMGQGLSKQYF.

The chain has TRBV18 and TRBJ2-1; 7 bases agree with TRBD1. CDR1 and CDR2 from the germline V gene are KGHSH and LQKENI. The length of the CDR3 is 15 residues. Trimming took 5 bases from V and 8 from J; bases not matched to a gene: 12. CDR3 nucleotide sequence: TGTGCCAGCTCAATTGACAGGGTTAACAGAGATGAGCAGTTCTTC. Protein sequence: CASSIDRVNRDEQFF.

The chain couples TRBV6-5 to TRBJ2-1; D uncertain. The CDR3 spans 11 residues. Trimming left V 6 bases short and J 8 bases short, with 8 bases between. Per the germline V gene, CDR1 is MNHEY and CDR2 is SVGAGI. CDR3 sequence: CASSPRDEQFF. CDR3 sequence (DNA): TGTGCCAGCAGCCCACGGGATGAGCAGTTCTTC.

This clone came up once. This chain joins TRBV7-6 and TRBJ1-1; a weak D match, TRBD1 (6 bases). From germline, CDR1 is SGHVS and CDR2 FNYEAQ. The CDR3 covers 16 residues. Trimming pared 6 bases from V and 1 base from J, leaving 18 bases between. CDR3 bases: TGTGCCAGCAGAAACCCCGGGGGGGCGGGGAACACTGAAGCTTTCTTT. It specifies CASRNPGGAGNTEAFF.

A single count supports this clone. V gene TRBV27 combines with J gene TRBJ2-5, with TRBD1 matching over 11 bases. With 3 bases clipped from V and 5 bases from J, the junction kept 5 bases outside the gene matches. The CDR3 sequence is 15 residues long. Germline V gene sequence: CDR1 MNHEY, CDR2 SMNVEV (reference sequence). In DNA form, the CDR3 reads TGTGCCAGCAGTTTTGGGACAGGGGGAGGTGAGACCCAGTACTTC. Residues: CASSFGTGGGETQYF.